This T cell receptor (beta chain) came from a study of shared clonotypes between healthy human individuals (dated by TCRdb to the early 2020s). Study-wide context: The cohort included a few men and two women between 18 and 49 years of age. For each donor, CD4 naive and CD4 memory were each given three plates, CD8 naive was given two plates, and CD8 memory was given one plate. The study deeply sequenced blood TCR repertoires of several healthy adults to estimate repertoire size and the extent of clonotype sharing between individuals. To increase sequencing depth and limit assay-specific biases, TCR repertoire library preparation and sequencing were carried out by different laboratories using diverse techniques. Each donor's leukapheresis produced roughly between roughly 0.85 and 9.5 billion PBMCs. General study outcomes and caveats: Only blood was sampled, and tissue TCR repertoires likely differ from those in blood. Even with the large sequencing depth, rarefaction of the sorted-subset datasets indicated that sequencing was incomplete. Pairwise subsampling led to the expectation that sequencing depth would affect the degree of clonotype sharing among donors. When several donors were compared, the shared fraction of clonotypes was about 5.2% for naive CD4, more than 3% for naive CD8, roughly 2.5% for memory CD4, and 0.35% to 0.4% for memory CD8. Because the study included a small number of donors, the genetic and exposure-history diversity represented was limited. Compared with non-shared clonotypes, the clonotypes found in all four sorted-subset donors had higher generation probabilities. Naive subsets generally had larger estimated clonotype richness than memory subsets did.

The donors were healthy, HIV-negative adults who had no recently reported acute infections or vaccinations. Only Caucasian adults living in Nashville, Tennessee, USA were represented among the donors. CD4+ T cells were enriched through magnetic negative selection, after which naive cells were positively selected on CD45RA and the remaining negative fraction served as the memory subset. After blood collection by leukapheresis, PBMCs were isolated using Ficoll-Histopaque density gradient centrifugation and then cryopreserved in the vapor phase of liquid nitrogen. Analytical flow cytometry was used to check the purity and quantity of each magnetically sorted T cell population. Genomic DNA was isolated from each sorted fraction and quantified by UV absorbance on a Nanodrop 2000c. TCR CDR3 regions were amplified from genomic DNA by multiplex PCR using the deep immunoSEQ assay. Genomic DNA extracted from each cell subset was distributed evenly over all wells of several immunoSEQ 96-well plates, and each plate served as one replicate. For sorted subsets, roughly 200 ng of genomic DNA, equivalent to 25,000 to 30,000 T cell genomes, went into each replicate PCR. The purified libraries were quantified using a Qubit 3.0 fluorometer, sized with a Bioanalyzer 2100, and then quantified again using the KAPA Library Quantification kit. Each immunoSEQ 96-well plate was sequenced on its own single-read 150-cycle Illumina NextSeq 550 flow cell. The authors' pipeline ran thus. Because the immunoSEQ output held only junctional sequences and lacked quality scores, the filtering could not match the filtering applied to full-length reads. Sequences were annotated with PyIR, a Python wrapper for IgBLAST v1.9, using IMGT germline references to assign V/J genes and CDR3. Any read was removed if the V/J assignment was weak (E-value above 1e-6), the CDR3 was missing, or the read contained stop codons, out-of-frame junctions, or ambiguous translated residues. V3J clonotypes were defined by identical inferred V gene, J gene, and CDR3 amino acid sequence. To compute the percentage overlap between repertoires, the number of shared unique clonotypes was divided by the size of the smaller repertoire. RTK rarefaction, the Chao1 estimator, and Recon v2.1 estimates of unobserved clonotypes were used to assess repertoire richness. OLGA was used to compute generation probabilities for all TCRbeta clonotypes that the gDNA method yielded from a few donors. The table was pulled from immuneACCESS by TCRdb, which kept in-frame rearrangements only. Such tables lose some clones; where checked, under half of the loss comes from unresolved V genes, and the rest has no known cause. V and J calls and clone size are those listed in that table; D and trimming were worked out from the DNA. The sample has about 2,500,000 clones on record, around nine tenths of them singletons. The biggest ten clones account for over 0.12% of the sample.

In regard to this clone: The clone's antigen remains unknown. No base quality values were provided; no much bigger clone lies one nucleotide off.

Sequences MNHNS (CDR1) and SASEGT (CDR2) are obtained from the germline V gene. Including the terminal cysteine and phenylalanine, the CDR3 comprises 14 residues. CDR3 DNA is the only sequence kept; it has 42 bases, read in frame from the first base. V drops 5 bases and J drops 4 bases, leaving 14 bases in between. The chain was built from TRBV6-1 and TRBJ2-5, with the D call perhaps TRBD1 or TRBD2, as 5 bases match in each case. The specimen was naive CD4+ T cells sorted from blood. Per the publication, the cell subset or site label means: CD45RA+ positively selected. The source is a young man in good health. The DNA sequence is TGTGCCAGCAGTTTGTCTGGGGGAACAGAGACCCAGTACTTC. Protein translation: CASSLSGGTETQYF.